The 10 T cell receptor beta chains reported below all come from one sample, sequenced in a study of response to subunit inactivated influenza vaccine. TCRdb reprocessed the RT-PCR reads with MiXCR, giving one entry per CDR3 protein. The table lists approximately 530,000 distinct CDR3 sequences, 7.6% of them singletons, with 10% to 15% in the top ten. The sample here was PBMCs from blood, taken 23 months after vaccination. The receptors come from a man in his fifties or sixties who received an inactivated influenza vaccine.

In its sample, this clonotype was seen a few times. The chain is built from TRBV29-1 and TRBJ2-1, with D uncertain. The germline gives CDR1 SQVTM, CDR2 ANQGSEA. Trimming removed 3 bases at V and 7 bases at J, with 4 bases between. The CDR3 runs 10 residues. CDR3 protein: CSVEENEQFF. CDR3 bases: TGCAGCGTTGAGGAGAATGAGCAGTTCTTC.

The sample holds a few counts of this clonotype. The chain is built from TRBV20-1 and TRBJ2-3; D assignment may be TRBD1 or TRBD2 (5 bases each). The CDR3 has 15 amino acids. The V end was cut by 2 bases, the J end by 9 bases, with 21 bases between. The germline V gene encodes CDR1 DFQATT and CDR2 SNEGSKA (reference sequence). The CDR3 loop reads CSARNRDPGVRTQYF. The CDR3 DNA follows: TGCAGTGCTAGAAACCGGGACCCCGGCGTGAGGACGCAGTATTTT.

This clonotype was seen more than once but under ten times. V usage is TRBV29-1 and J usage is TRBJ2-3, with D possibly being TRBD1 (5 bases). The germline V gene encodes CDR1 SQVTM and CDR2 ANQGSEA. Deletions cut 5 bases from V and 4 bases from J, with 13 bases between. This CDR3 spans 13 amino acids. This CDR3 is CSVSQGSADTQYF. The CDR3 DNA is TGCAGCGTTTCGCAGGGTTCTGCAGATACGCAGTATTTT.

The table lists this clonotype with a few counts. Possible read error: a much larger clone is one base away. V gene TRBV7-9 combines with J gene TRBJ1-1; D perhaps matches TRBD1 (5 bases). The germline V and J ends were trimmed by 1 base and 4 bases, with 7 bases remaining between them. This CDR3 is built from 13 residues. CDR1 and CDR2 (germline): SEHNR, FQNEAQ (reference sequence). The CDR3 DNA follows: TGTGCCAGCAGCTTAGTCGGGACCACTGAAGCTTTCTTT. Protein product: CASSLVGTTEAFF.

This clonotype was counted between two and nine times. The CDR3 DNA is TGTGCCAGCATTACCGGGACAGTCGTGGTTGAGCAGTACTTC. This gives the protein CASITGTVVVEQYF. The V gene is TRBV6-5, the J gene TRBJ2-7; 7 nucleotides match TRBD1. Germline V gives CDR1 MNHEY, CDR2 SVGAGI. The trim removed 7 bases at V and 7 bases at J, leaving 13 bases unmatched. The CDR3 consists of 14 residues.

The rearrangement joins TRBV5-1 to TRBJ1-1, with D maybe TRBD1 (6 bases). The length of the CDR3 is 14 residues. Germline V gene sequence: CDR1 SGHRS, CDR2 YFSETQ. Trimming cost V 4 bases and J 5 bases, with 15 bases left between them. The DNA of the CDR3 is TGCGCCAGCAGCAGTACAGGGCAGGGGACTGAAGCTTTCTTT. Its protein product is CASSSTGQGTEAFF.

The chain carries TRBV11-2 and TRBJ2-7; D may be TRBD1 (5 bases). The V end lost 5 bases, the J end lost 4 bases, and 15 bases lay between the germline ends. CDR1 and CDR2 from the germline V gene are SGHAT and FQNNGV. This CDR3 has 14 residues. The CDR3 region is CASSQSQGVYEQYF. The CDR3 bases are TGTGCCAGCAGCCAGAGCCAAGGGGTTTACGAGCAGTACTTC.

This clonotype turned up a few times. The chain links TRBV20-1 to TRBJ2-3; D is possibly TRBD1 or TRBD2 (7 bases each). Germline V gives CDR1 DFQATT, CDR2 SNEGSKA (reference sequence). The V and J ends lost 1 base and 6 bases respectively, with 26 bases between them. This CDR3 is 18 amino acids long. The CDR3 is CSARGNDRAAGVSDTQYF. CDR3 bases: TGCAGTGCTAGAGGCAACGACAGGGCGGCGGGAGTGTCGGATACGCAGTATTTT.

This clonotype was counted between two and nine times. V and J are TRBV2 and TRBJ2-3, with unresolved D. Trimming removed 1 base from V and 0 bases from J, with 8 bases in between. This CDR3 is 15 amino acids long. Germline V gene sequence: CDR1 SNHLY, CDR2 FYNNEI. In DNA form, the CDR3 reads TGTGCCAGCAGTGAAGGTGGCTACAGCACAGATACGCAGTATTTT. Protein product: CASSEGGYSTDTQYF.

The chain carries TRBV20-1 and TRBJ2-7, with TRBD1 identical over 10 bases. J lost 1 base, V lost 2 bases, and 8 bases had no gene match. The CDR3 has 16 amino acids. Germline assignment: CDR1 DFQATT and CDR2 SNEGSKA (reference sequence). The CDR3 DNA is TGCAGTGCTAGAACTGGACAGGGGGTTTTGTCCTACGAGCAGTACTTC. It codes for CSARTGQGVLSYEQYF.